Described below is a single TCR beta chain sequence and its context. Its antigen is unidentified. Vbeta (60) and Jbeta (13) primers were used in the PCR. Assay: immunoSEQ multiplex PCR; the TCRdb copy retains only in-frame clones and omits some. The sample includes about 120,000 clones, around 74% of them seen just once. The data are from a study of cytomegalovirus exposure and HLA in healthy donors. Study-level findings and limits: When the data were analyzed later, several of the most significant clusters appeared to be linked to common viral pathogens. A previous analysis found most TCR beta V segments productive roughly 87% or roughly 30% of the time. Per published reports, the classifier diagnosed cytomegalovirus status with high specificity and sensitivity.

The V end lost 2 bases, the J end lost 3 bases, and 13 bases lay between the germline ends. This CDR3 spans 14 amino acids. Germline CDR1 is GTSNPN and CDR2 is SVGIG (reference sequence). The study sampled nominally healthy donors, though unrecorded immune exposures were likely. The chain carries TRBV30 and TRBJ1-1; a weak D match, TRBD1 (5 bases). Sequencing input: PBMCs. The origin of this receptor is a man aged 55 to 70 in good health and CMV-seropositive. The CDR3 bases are TGTGCCTGGAGTCCAAGGGGCTACTACACTGAAGCTTTCTTT. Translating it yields CAWSPRGYYTEAFF.